Listed below are T cell receptor beta chains from one sample, sequenced in a study of cytomegalovirus exposure and HLA in healthy donors. Here immunoSEQ multiplex PCR was the method, and the copy in TCRdb shows in-frame clones only, minus some. The sample has about 160,000 clones, approximately 86% seen once. Sequencing was performed on PBMCs. Receptors were obtained from a woman in her late teens or twenties in good health and CMV-seronegative. Each CDR3 is given with its conserved first and last residue. D genes are given only for firm matches. Expanded clones are given a class, and other clones once, few, many or no size at all.

J gene: TRBJ1-2
V gene: TRBV5-4
D gene: TRBD1
clone size: -
CDR3 DNA: TGTGCCAGCAGCTTAGGAGGACAGGGGGCTGACTATGGCTACACCTTC
CDR3 protein: CASSLGGQGADYGYTF

J gene: TRBJ2-2
V gene: TRBV5-8
D gene: TRBD2
clone size: -
CDR3 DNA: TGTGCCAGCAGCTCGCTTTTAGCGGGGAACACCGGGGAGCTGTTTTTT
CDR3 protein: CASSSLLAGNTGELFF

J gene: TRBJ2-1
V gene: TRBV6-1
D gene: TRBD1
clone size: few
CDR3 DNA: TGTGCCAGCGGGGGGGGACAGGGGACGTACAATGAGCAGTTCTTC
CDR3 protein: CASGGGQGTYNEQFF

J gene: TRBJ1-2
V gene: TRBV4-1
D gene: TRBD1
clone size: -
CDR3 DNA: TGCGCCAGCAAACCCGCGGGACAGTCGACTAGCTACACCTTC
CDR3 protein: CASKPAGQSTSYTF

J gene: TRBJ1-2
V gene: TRBV6-1
D gene: -
clone size: -
CDR3 DNA: TGTGCCTCCCGAGGGGGAATAAGCTATGGCTACACCTTC
CDR3 protein: CASRGGISYGYTF

J gene: TRBJ2-2
V gene: TRBV27
D gene: -
clone size: -
CDR3 DNA: TGTGCCAGCAGTTTACCCCCGGAGGATAGGGTAACCGGGGAGCTGTTTTTT
CDR3 protein: CASSLPPEDRVTGELFF

J gene: TRBJ2-6
V gene: TRBV2
D gene: -
clone size: -
CDR3 DNA: TGTGCCAGCAGTGAAGGCGGGTTGTCTGGGGCCAACGTCCTGACTTTC
CDR3 protein: CASSEGGLSGANVLTF

J gene: TRBJ2-5
V gene: TRBV5-1
D gene: TRBD1
clone size: -
CDR3 DNA: TGCGCCAGCAGCTTCCGGACAGGGGGCGGGGAGACCCAGTACTTC
CDR3 protein: CASSFRTGGGETQYF

J gene: TRBJ1-5
V gene: TRBV19
D gene: -
clone size: -
CDR3 DNA: TGTGCCAGTAGTATGGCCGGGGGGAATCAGCCCCAGCATTTT
CDR3 protein: CASSMAGGNQPQHF

J gene: TRBJ1-3
V gene: TRBV5-4
D gene: TRBD1
clone size: -
CDR3 DNA: TGTGCCAGCAGCTTGGAAGTCAGGGGGGACACCATATATTTT
CDR3 protein: CASSLEVRGDTIYF

J gene: TRBJ2-7
V gene: TRBV11-2
D gene: -
clone size: -
CDR3 DNA: TGTGCCAGCAGCTTAGCGTTCGCCGGCGGCTCCTACGAGCAGTACTTC
CDR3 protein: CASSLAFAGGSYEQYF

J gene: TRBJ1-4
V gene: TRBV28
D gene: TRBD1
clone size: -
CDR3 DNA: TGTGCCAGCAGTAGCTCACAGGGGGATCGTGAAAAACTGTTTTTT
CDR3 protein: CASSSSQGDREKLFF

J gene: TRBJ2-3
V gene: TRBV7-3
D gene: TRBD2
clone size: -
CDR3 DNA: TGTGCCAGCAGCTTTGACAGCGGGGCCACAGATACGCAGTATTTT
CDR3 protein: CASSFDSGATDTQYF